The next 19 T cell receptor beta chains were all read from a single sample in a study of shared clonotypes between healthy human individuals. Libraries were prepared by immunoSEQ multiplex PCR; TCRdb keeps only in-frame clonotypes and omits some of them. Among some 1.5 million clones listed, 98% were seen once. The sample was naive CD4+ T cells sorted from blood. Documented subset: CD45RA+ positively selected. The receptors come from a man aged 25-45 years in good health.

V and J are TRBV5-1 and TRBJ2-1, with D unclear. In germline, CDR1 is SGHRS, CDR2 YFSETQ. V dropped 0 bases and J dropped 5 bases, with 9 bases sitting between them. The CDR3 spans 14 residues. CDR3: CASSLVAADNEQFF. DNA for the CDR3: TGCGCCAGCAGCTTGGTTGCGGCAGACAATGAGCAGTTCTTC.

The chain uses TRBV11-1 and TRBJ1-1; D is uncertain. The CDR3 has 12 amino acids. CDR1 and CDR2 from the germline V gene are SGHAT and FQDESV (reference sequence). V was shortened by 1 base and J by 7 bases, with 7 bases between the two germline ends. CDR3 amino acids: CASSLVRGEAFF. The CDR3 DNA follows: TGTGCCAGCAGCTTAGTTCGAGGTGAAGCTTTCTTT.

The rearrangement links TRBV6-5 to TRBJ2-7; 10 bases are a match to TRBD2. Germline CDR1 reads MNHEY; CDR2 reads SVGAGI. The trim removed 2 bases at V and 7 bases at J, leaving 5 bases unmatched. The CDR3 has 14 amino acids. The DNA for the CDR3 is TGTGCCAGCAGTTACATAGCGGGAGGCCTAGAGCAGTACTTC. This encodes CASSYIAGGLEQYF.

This clone is a singleton in its sample. The rearrangement uses TRBV5-5 and TRBJ2-5; D could derive from TRBD1 or TRBD2 (5 bases each). Trimming removed 2 bases from V and 5 bases from J, with 13 bases in between. CDR1 SGHKS and CDR2 YYEKEE come from the germline V gene (reference sequence). The CDR3 extends over 14 amino acids. In DNA form, the CDR3 reads TGTGCCAGCAGCTTCGGGCTAGCAGGGGAGACCCAGTACTTC. The encoded protein is CASSFGLAGETQYF.

A single count supports this clone. V is TRBV7-8 and J is TRBJ2-7; D might be TRBD1 (6 bases). Germline V gene sequence: CDR1 SGHVS, CDR2 FQNEAQ. The CDR3 consists of 15 residues. Trimming cost V 0 bases and J 2 bases, with 11 bases left between them. The DNA of the CDR3 is TGTGCCAGCAGCTTAGCCGTGACAGGACCCTACGAGCAGTACTTC. Protein: CASSLAVTGPYEQYF.

This chain uses TRBV14 with TRBJ1-2; possible D gene TRBD1, 5 bases. The length of the CDR3 is 13 residues. Germline CDR1 and CDR2: SGHDN and FVKESK. The V end was cut by 0 bases, the J end by 5 bases, with 7 bases between. The CDR3, as DNA: TGTGCCAGCAGCCAAGATTGGACATATGGCTACACCTTC. This gives the protein CASSQDWTYGYTF.

The rearrangement links TRBV21-1 to TRBJ2-7; the table assigns TRBD1, which was not confirmed against the DNA. TRBV21-1 is listed as a pseudogene. This CDR3 is built from 16 residues. CDR3 nucleotides: TGTGCCAGCAGCCCCCCGGGACAGGGCAACTCCTACGAGCAGTACTTC. Amino acids: CASSPPGQGNSYEQYF.

The chain uses TRBV28 and TRBJ2-7, with TRBD1 matching 7 bases. V shed 8 bases, J shed 2 bases, and the junction held 0 bases outside the gene matches. This CDR3 comprises 11 residues. The V gene's germline CDR1 is MDHEN and CDR2 SYDVKM. Here the CDR3 DNA reads TGTGCCAGCGGGACAGCCTACGAGCAGTACTTC. This gives the protein CASGTAYEQYF.

The chain recombines TRBV7-3 with TRBJ2-2; D uncertain. Germline lookup yields CDR1 SGHTA and CDR2 FQGTGA. The CDR3 extends over 13 amino acids. Trimming cost V 0 bases and J 4 bases, with 3 bases left between them. The CDR3 nucleotides read TGTGCCAGCAGCTTAACCCCCACCGGGGAGCTGTTTTTT. It specifies CASSLTPTGELFF.

V gene TRBV10-3 combines with J gene TRBJ2-7; D call uncertain. The CDR3 runs 13 residues. V lost 2 bases and J 3 bases, leaving 8 bases between the germline ends. CDR1 and CDR2 from the germline V gene are ENHRY and SYGVKD. CDR3 loop: CAISEPFRYEQYF. The CDR3 DNA reads TGTGCCATCAGTGAGCCGTTCCGCTACGAGCAGTACTTC.

The V and J genes are TRBV27 and TRBJ2-3; D call uncertain. V lost 6 bases, J lost 4 bases, and 8 bases lay in between. The CDR3 covers 12 residues. CDR1 and CDR2 from the germline V gene are MNHEY and SMNVEV (reference sequence). CDR3 DNA sequence: TGTGCCAGCAGCCCTTCTTCAGATACGCAGTATTTT. Its translation is CASSPSSDTQYF.

As DNA, the CDR3 is TGTGCCAGCAGCTCGCCACAGGGTACATCCATATCTGGGGCCAACGTCCTGACTTTC. It is translated as CASSSPQGTSISGANVLTF. V is TRBV11-1 and J is TRBJ2-6, with D tentatively TRBD1 (6 bases). This CDR3 spans 19 amino acids. Germline V gene data show CDR1 as SGHAT and CDR2 as FQDESV (reference sequence). The V gene lost 4 bases and the J gene lost 1 base, with 20 bases spanning the gap.

The CDR3 sequence: CASSPGLAASEQYF. Written as DNA, the CDR3 is TGTGCCAGCAGCCCTGGACTCGCCGCTAGCGAGCAGTACTTC. The chain couples TRBV7-3 to TRBJ2-7, with a tentative D call TRBD2 (5 bases). CDR1 is SGHTA and CDR2 is FQGTGA in the germline V gene. CDR3 length: 14 amino acids. Trimming removed 5 bases from V and 6 bases from J, with 17 bases in between.

This CDR3 is CASSYTDIYYEQYF. CDR3 in DNA: TGTGCCAGCAGTTATACCGATATCTACTACGAGCAGTACTTC. The chain uses TRBV6-9 and TRBJ2-7, with D unclear. Germline V gene sequence: CDR1 MNHGY, CDR2 SVAAGI. The ends were cut back, 2 bases at V and 3 bases at J, with 11 bases in the middle. The length of the CDR3 is 14 residues.

The chain joins TRBV5-5 to TRBJ2-7; a possible D gene is TRBD1 (5 bases). V lost 0 bases and J 2 bases, leaving 9 bases between the germline ends. The CDR3 totals 14 residues. Germline values: CDR1 SGHKS, CDR2 YYEKEE (reference sequence). CDR3 region: CASSLEAGPYEQYF. The CDR3 region has the DNA TGTGCCAGCAGCTTGGAAGCAGGGCCCTACGAGCAGTACTTC. Full variable domain (rest looked up from reference TRBV5-5 and TRBJ2-7): DAGVTQSPTHLIKTRGQQVTLRCSPISGHKSVSWYQQVLGQGPQFIFQYYEKEERGRGNFPDRFSARQFPNYSSELNVNALLLGDSALYLCASSLEAGPYEQYFGPGTRLTVT.

The V and J genes are TRBV6-6 and TRBJ1-1, with 10 bases matching TRBD1. Germline V gene sequence: CDR1 MNHNY, CDR2 SVGAGI (reference sequence). This CDR3 region has 14 residues. Germline trimming cut 6 bases from V and 7 bases from J; bases unmatched to any gene: 8. CDR3 sequence (DNA): TGTGCCAGCAGACACTCCGGGACAGGGGATGAAGCTTTCTTT. As protein: CASRHSGTGDEAFF.

V and J are TRBV12-5 and TRBJ1-4, with 8 positions matching TRBD1. J lost 6 bases, V lost 5 bases, and 11 bases had no gene match. Germline assignment: CDR1 LGHNT and CDR2 FRNRAP. This CDR3 region has 16 residues. The CDR3 reads CASGSYRDRRDEKLFF. The CDR3 DNA is TGTGCTAGTGGTAGTTACCGGGACAGGAGAGATGAAAAACTGTTTTTT.

The chain recombines TRBV9 with TRBJ1-1, with D tentatively TRBD1 (5 bases). The CDR3 is made up of 15 amino acids. Germline CDR1 and CDR2: SGDLS and YYNGEE. The V gene lost 0 bases and the J gene lost 1 base, with 10 bases spanning the gap. This chain's CDR3 is CASSVEGVPNTEAFF. CDR3 sequence (DNA): TGTGCCAGCAGCGTAGAAGGGGTCCCGAACACTGAAGCTTTCTTT.

Worth noting for this clone: At one of its ends the junction is not consistent with the germline gene, which may arise from a read error. The chain uses TRBV5-1 and TRBJ2-3, with D unresolved. The CDR3 is 12 amino acids. CDR1 SGHRS and CDR2 YFSETQ come from the germline V gene. The CDR3 protein is CASSLAQGPGFF. CDR3 bases: TGCGCCAGCAGCTTGGCCCAAGGGCCGGGCTTCTTT.